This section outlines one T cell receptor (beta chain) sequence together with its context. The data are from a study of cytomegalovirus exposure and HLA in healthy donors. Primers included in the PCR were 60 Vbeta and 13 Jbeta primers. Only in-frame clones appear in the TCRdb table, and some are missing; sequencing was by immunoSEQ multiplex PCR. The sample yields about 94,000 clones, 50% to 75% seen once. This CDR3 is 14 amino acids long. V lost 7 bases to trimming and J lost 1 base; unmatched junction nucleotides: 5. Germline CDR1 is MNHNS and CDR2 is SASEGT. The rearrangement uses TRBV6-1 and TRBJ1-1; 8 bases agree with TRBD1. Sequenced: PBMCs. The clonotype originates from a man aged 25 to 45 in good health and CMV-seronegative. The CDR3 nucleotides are TGTGCCAGCACCCTGGGACAGGCGAACACTGAAGCTTTCTTT. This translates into CASTLGQANTEAFF.